A single count supports the clone carrying this T cell receptor (beta chain). The assay was immunoSEQ multiplex PCR, and TCRdb's table has in-frame clones only and misses some. Of 2 million to 3 million clones listed, 90% to 95% were seen once; the top ten hold around 0.4%. This record comes from a study of shared clonotypes between healthy human individuals. The sequence was collected from a man between 18 and 29 years old in good health. Some clones in this sample may be carry-over from other donors' samples. Sequenced: naive CD4+ T cells from PBMCs. Subset in this sample: CD45RA+ positively selected.

The CDR3 DNA reads as TGCAGCGTTGTAATCTGGAGTCTGGCCCTGAGAGAGCAGTTCTTC. This encodes CSVVIWSLALREQFF. The chain uses TRBV29-1 and TRBJ2-1; D gene uncertain. Germline values: CDR1 SQVTM, CDR2 ANQGSEA. This CDR3 region has 15 residues. Between the trimmed V and J ends, which lost 4 bases and 10 bases, there was a span of 23 bases.